The 4 T cell receptor beta chains listed next were all sequenced from one sample in a study of shared clonotypes between healthy human individuals. Using immunoSEQ multiplex PCR, the repertoire was profiled, and TCRdb retains in-frame clones only, with some absent. Of some 2,100,000 clones in the sample, 90% to 96% were seen once. The sequencing sample was made of naive CD4+ T cells sorted from blood. Stated subset: CD45RA+ positively selected. Every receptor here comes from a man aged 18-30 years in good health.

The gene calls are TRBV5-4 and TRBJ2-3, with a possible D match to TRBD2 (5 bases). Trimming took off 4 bases at V and 3 bases at J, with 15 bases between the two ends. Germline CDR1 SGHNT, CDR2 YYREEE (reference sequence). The CDR3 has 15 residues. The CDR3 is CASSQPAGATDTQYF. In nucleotides, the CDR3 is TGTGCCAGCAGCCAACCGGCGGGCGCAACAGATACGCAGTATTTT.

The rearrangement uses TRBV5-4 and TRBJ2-7; 11 bases map to TRBD2. CDR3 length: 16 residues. Trimming at V came to 0 bases and at J to 2 bases, leaving 4 bases not matched to a gene. Germline CDR1 is SGHNT and CDR2 is YYREEE (reference sequence). In nucleotides, the CDR3 is TGTGCCAGCAGCTTGGCCGGACTAGCGGGCCCCTACGAGCAGTACTTC. Translation gives CASSLAGLAGPYEQYF.

About this clone itself: This sample also contains other DNA sequences that code for the same CDR3. The rearrangement joins TRBV18 to TRBJ1-6; maybe TRBD1 (5 bases). The germline gives CDR1 KGHSH, CDR2 LQKENI. The CDR3 consists of 13 residues. Between the trimmed V and J ends, which lost 3 bases and 7 bases, there was a span of 7 bases. CDR3 loop: CASSPGGNSPLHF. The CDR3 nucleotides read TGTGCCAGCTCACCGGGGGGAAATTCACCCCTCCACTTT.

The V and J genes are TRBV6-6 and TRBJ1-5; TRBD1 aligns across 8 bases. The CDR3 length is 16 residues. Trimming removed 5 bases from V and 4 bases from J; junction bases left unmatched: 10. CDR1 is MNHNY, CDR2 SVGAGI, per germline (reference sequence). In nucleotides, the CDR3 is TGTGCCAGCAGTCTCGGGGCAGGGGGCATGAATCAGCCCCAGCATTTT. Translating gives CASSLGAGGMNQPQHF.